One sample yielded the 14 T cell receptor beta chains listed below, sequenced in a study of beta chain features in type 1 diabetes (dated 2018 in TCRdb). No antigen has been assigned to these receptors. The library was built by means of the immunoSEQ multiplex PCR assay. The entire amount of isolated RNA was reverse transcribed using the High Capacity cDNA Reverse Transcription Kit, so the sequenced TCRB transcripts were expressed ones. Entries here come from immuneACCESS through TCRdb and include only in-frame sequences with V and J called. Some clones fail to appear in such tables; in the studies checked, an unresolved V gene covers under half of the shortfall, and the cause of the remainder is unknown. This sample holds a few hundred thousand clones; about 14% were observed only once. The ten largest clones capture 0.015% to 0.02% of the sample. Results the study describes overall, beyond this receptor: A moderate but significant shortening of TCRB CDR3 length was observed in type 1 diabetes patients in all four CD4+ subsets.

Source material: naive CD4+ T cells from blood. The cell subset or site label for this specimen denotes: true naive CD4+ T cells. The receptors here all came from a man under 40 with type 1 diabetes.

This chain joins TRBV5-1 and TRBJ2-7; 7 bases fit TRBD1. This CDR3 is 14 amino acids long. V gave up 1 base and J gave up 3 bases; unmatched junction bases: 4. Germline CDR1 and CDR2: SGHRS and YFSETQ. For the CDR3, the DNA is TGCGCCAGCAGCTTGCAGGGACAGTTCTACGAGCAGTACTTC. It specifies CASSLQGQFYEQYF.

J is TRBJ2-3 and V is TRBV7-2; 9 bases are a match to TRBD2. Trimming cost V 7 bases and J 2 bases; bases outside gene matches: 4. This CDR3 is 14 amino acids long. Germline assignment: CDR1 SGHTA and CDR2 FQGNSA. The CDR3 sequence is CASIAGLATDTQYF. The CDR3 DNA reads as TGTGCCAGCATCGCGGGACTAGCCACAGATACGCAGTATTTT.

This clone was seen only a few times. The genes are TRBV11-2 and TRBJ2-3; tentative D call: TRBD2 (5 bases). Deletions cut 5 bases from V and 1 base from J, with 16 bases between. The CDR3 has 16 amino acids. Germline-derived CDR1 and CDR2 are SGHAT and FQNNGV. The CDR3 sequence: CASSPQVGSGTDTQYF. In DNA, the CDR3 is TGTGCCAGCAGCCCGCAGGTGGGTAGCGGCACAGATACGCAGTATTTT. Full variable domain (missing parts from reference TRBV11-2 and TRBJ2-3): EAGVAQSPRYKIIEKRQSVAFWCNPISGHATLYWYQQILGQGPKLLIQFQNNGVVDDSQLPKDRFSAERLKGVDSTLKIQPAKLEDSAVYLCASSPQVGSGTDTQYFGPGTRLTVL.

The chain is built from TRBV29-1 and TRBJ1-2; 7 nucleotides line up with TRBD1. V shed 5 bases, J shed 4 bases, and the junction held 4 bases outside the gene matches. Germline values: CDR1 SQVTM, CDR2 ANQGSEA. The CDR3 length is 12 residues. Here the CDR3 reads CSVLQGTYGYTF. The CDR3 DNA sequence: TGCAGCGTTCTACAGGGGACCTATGGCTACACCTTC. The whole variable domain, filled in from reference TRBV29-1 and TRBJ1-2, reads SAVISQKPSRDICQRGTSLTIQCQVDSQVTMMFWYRQQPGQSLTLIATANQGSEATYESGFVIDKFPISRPNLTFSTLTVSNMSPEDSSIYLCSVLQGTYGYTFGSGTRLTVV.

For the CDR3, the DNA is TGTGCCAGCAGCTCCCTACCCCGTAGCGGGAGTTCGGGAGATACGCAGTATTTT. It encodes CASSSLPRSGSSGDTQYF. This chain links TRBV7-2 with TRBJ2-3, with 9 bases fitting TRBD2. Germline CDR1 SGHTA, CDR2 FQGNSA. There are 18 residues in the CDR3. V shed 4 bases, J shed 5 bases, and the junction held 16 bases outside the gene matches.

Only a few counts were recorded for this clone. The chain couples TRBV5-1 to TRBJ2-5; no reliable D call. CDR1 SGHRS and CDR2 YFSETQ come from the germline V gene. The CDR3 spans 14 residues. V was trimmed by 0 bases and J by 1 base, leaving 7 bases between them. The CDR3 DNA follows: TGCGCCAGCAGCTTGGCCGTAGCCCAAGAGACCCAGTACTTC. Translating it yields CASSLAVAQETQYF.

This clone was counted only a few times. The rearrangement joins TRBV7-9 to TRBJ1-2; D remains ambiguous. Trimming pared 3 bases from V and 0 bases from J, leaving 11 bases between. Germline CDR1 reads SEHNR; CDR2 reads FQNEAQ (reference sequence). The CDR3 length is 15 residues. The CDR3 loop reads CASSLTGSSNYGYTF. In DNA, the CDR3 is TGTGCCAGCAGCTTGACGGGTTCGTCTAACTATGGCTACACCTTC.

This clone was seen a few times. The V call is TRBV25-1, the J call TRBJ1-5; the D is unclear. This CDR3 has 13 amino acids. V lost 4 bases to trimming and J lost 0 bases, with 4 bases between them. CDR1 MGHDK and CDR2 SYGVNS come from the germline V gene. The CDR3 loop is CASSGYSNQPQHF. DNA of the CDR3: TGTGCCAGCAGTGGCTATAGCAATCAGCCCCAGCATTTT.

J is TRBJ1-5 and V is TRBV7-2; TRBD1 matches 7 bases. V lost 3 bases and J lost 2; bases outside the gene matches: 4. Germline V gives CDR1 SGHTA, CDR2 FQGNSA. The CDR3 is 15 residues long. The DNA for the CDR3 is TGTGCCAGCAGCTTCGGGACAGTTGGCAATCAGCCCCAGCATTTT. Protein: CASSFGTVGNQPQHF. The full variable domain, completed using reference TRBV7-2 and TRBJ1-5, is GAGVSQSPSNKVTEKGKDVELRCDPISGHTALYWYRQSLGQGLEFLIYFQGNSAPDKSGLPSDRFSAERTGGSVSTLTIQRTQQEDSAVYLCASSFGTVGNQPQHFGDGTRLSIL.

The chain uses TRBV4-1 and TRBJ2-7; D may be TRBD2 (6 bases). CDR1 is MGHRA, CDR2 YSYEKL, per germline. V was trimmed by 4 bases and J by 1 base, leaving 14 bases between them. This CDR3 region has 15 residues. The CDR3 coding sequence is TGCGCCAGCAGCCCCCAAGGAGGGGTTTCCTACGAGCAGTACTTC. Protein product: CASSPQGGVSYEQYF.

The sample holds a few counts of this clone. The chain couples TRBV2 to TRBJ2-3; TRBD2 matches at 10 bases. Trimming took 5 bases from V and 1 from J; bases not matched to a gene: 9. The CDR3 is made up of 17 amino acids. Germline CDR1 reads SNHLY; CDR2 reads FYNNEI. The chain's CDR3 is CASSPETGTSGTDTQYF. The DNA for the CDR3 is TGTGCCAGCAGTCCCGAAACCGGGACTAGCGGCACAGATACGCAGTATTTT.

This clone has only a few counts. The chain joins TRBV10-3 to TRBJ2-5; 9 bases fit TRBD2. V was pared by 11 bases and J by 4 bases, with 8 bases of the junction left unmatched. There are 13 residues in the CDR3. Germline CDR1 ENHRY, CDR2 SYGVKD. The CDR3 DNA reads as TGTGCCGCGCGCGGGGGGGCCATAGAGACCCAGTACTTC. It is translated as CAARGGAIETQYF.

DNA for the CDR3: TGTGCCAGTAGGGGCACAGGGGGGGGCGAGCAGTACTTC. It translates to CASRGTGGGEQYF. This chain uses TRBV19 with TRBJ2-7, with D perhaps matching TRBD1 (8 bases). This CDR3 contains 13 residues. The germline gives CDR1 LNHDA, CDR2 SQIVND (reference sequence). Deletions cut 6 bases from V and 6 bases from J, with 15 bases between.

This chain uses TRBV7-9 with TRBJ1-1, with D uncertain. The V gene lost 5 bases and the J gene lost 1 base, with 8 bases spanning the gap. Germline V CDR1 and CDR2: SEHNR, FQNEAQ (reference sequence). The CDR3 spans 13 residues. This CDR3 is CASSPRGNTEAFF. The CDR3 DNA reads TGTGCCAGCAGCCCCCGGGGGAACACTGAAGCTTTCTTT.